Listed below are T cell receptor beta chains from one sample, sequenced in a study of identical twins. One entry per CDR3 protein, called by TCRdb with MiXCR from the 5' RACE reads. The sample records 250,000 or so distinct CDR3 sequences, about 8.3% being singletons. The same data also went into a second study, on yellow fever vaccine responses in identical twins.

The sequenced sample consisted of CD8+ T cells sorted from blood. These receptors were collected from a woman aged 18-30 years in good health. Each CDR3 is given with its conserved first and last residue. The order of the fields is D gene, clone size, V gene, J gene, CDR3 protein, CDR3 DNA. The D gene is left open where the match is weak. The size entry is marked missing in some rows and otherwise reads once, few, many or a size class.

D: TRBD1
size: few
V: TRBV7-2
J: TRBJ2-2
CDR3: CASSLQGESDTGELFF
DNA: TGTGCCAGCAGCCTCCAGGGGGAGTCGGACACCGGGGAGCTGTTTTTT

D: TRBD1
size: NA
V: TRBV27
J: TRBJ2-7
CDR3: CASSFRRDSYYEQYF
DNA: TGTGCCAGCAGTTTCCGCCGGGACAGTTACTACGAGCAGTACTTC

D: TRBD1
size: few
V: TRBV4-1
J: TRBJ1-6
CDR3: CASSQATGAVSPLHF
DNA: TGCGCCAGCAGCCAAGCGACAGGGGCGGTTTCACCCCTCCACTTT

D: TRBD2
size: NA
V: TRBV4-1
J: TRBJ2-5
CDR3: CASSQLPSGEIVETQYF
DNA: TGCGCCAGCAGCCAACTACCCAGCGGGGAGATCGTAGAGACCCAGTACTTC

D: NA
size: NA
V: TRBV7-6
J: TRBJ2-1
CDR3: CASSTRGEGAYNEQFF
DNA: TGTGCCAGCAGCACCCGGGGGGAGGGGGCCTACAATGAGCAGTTCTTC

D: NA
size: many
V: TRBV4-2
J: TRBJ2-7
CDR3: CASSQEHLYEQYF
DNA: TGTGCCAGCAGCCAAGAACACCTCTACGAGCAGTACTTC

D: NA
size: few
V: TRBV7-9
J: TRBJ1-2
CDR3: CASRQSGVAYGYTF
DNA: TGTGCCAGCAGACAATCGGGTGTTGCCTATGGCTACACCTTC

D: NA
size: few
V: TRBV6-2/TRBV6-3
J: TRBJ2-7
CDR3: CASSQPDRAYEQYF
DNA: TGTGCCAGCAGTCAACCCGACAGAGCCTACGAGCAGTACTTC

D: TRBD2
size: NA
V: TRBV4-3
J: TRBJ2-1
CDR3: CASSQEGPWGGDEQFF
DNA: TGCGCCAGCAGCCAAGAGGGGCCCTGGGGGGGGGATGAGCAGTTCTTC

D: NA
size: many
V: TRBV20-1
J: TRBJ2-1
CDR3: CSADYSGRTESSYNEQFF
DNA: TGCAGTGCTGATTACTCGGGAAGGACGGAAAGCTCCTACAATGAGCAGTTCTTC

D: NA
size: few
V: TRBV4-3
J: TRBJ2-7
CDR3: CASSQDRGGKTYEQYF
DNA: TGCGCCAGCAGCCAAGATAGAGGGGGAAAAACCTACGAGCAGTACTTC

D: NA
size: few
V: TRBV4-3
J: TRBJ2-7
CDR3: CASSQDYRGPAHEQYF
DNA: TGCGCCAGCAGCCAAGATTATCGGGGTCCGGCTCACGAGCAGTACTTC

D: NA
size: many
V: TRBV27
J: TRBJ2-7
CDR3: CAWITPFSIGYEQYF
DNA: TGTGCCTGGATAACCCCCTTCTCGATAGGTTACGAGCAGTACTTC

D: TRBD2
size: few
V: TRBV11-2
J: TRBJ2-1
CDR3: CASSYSGGTEQFF
DNA: TGTGCCAGCAGCTATAGCGGGGGAACCGAGCAGTTCTTC

D: NA
size: many
V: TRBV7-8
J: TRBJ2-7
CDR3: CASSLAPNEQYF
DNA: TGTGCCAGCAGCTTAGCGCCAAACGAGCAGTACTTC

D: NA
size: NA
V: TRBV7-9
J: TRBJ2-5
CDR3: CASSYVGGAETQYF
DNA: TGTGCCAGCAGCTACGTAGGGGGAGCAGAGACCCAGTACTTC

D: TRBD2
size: many
V: TRBV20-1
J: TRBJ2-7
CDR3: CSASPTLAEDRYF
DNA: TGCAGTGCTAGCCCGACACTAGCGGAGGATCGGTACTTC

D: TRBD1
size: NA
V: TRBV10-2
J: TRBJ1-2
CDR3: CASSTSGQGGVRYTF
DNA: TGCGCCAGCAGTACCTCCGGGCAAGGGGGCGTTCGCTACACCTTC

D: TRBD2
size: few
V: TRBV20-1
J: TRBJ2-5
CDR3: CSARSRLAGAKYQETQYF
DNA: TGCAGTGCTAGAAGTCGACTAGCGGGGGCCAAGTACCAAGAGACCCAGTACTTC

D: NA
size: NA
V: TRBV27
J: TRBJ2-5
CDR3: CASSLSSLGETQYF
DNA: TGTGCCAGCAGTTTATCGTCGCTCGGAGAGACCCAGTACTTC

D: TRBD2
size: many
V: TRBV4-2
J: TRBJ2-1
CDR3: CASSLELGGTNEQFF
DNA: TGTGCCAGCAGCCTTGAGCTGGGGGGGACCAATGAGCAGTTCTTC

D: NA
size: NA
V: TRBV4-3
J: TRBJ2-7
CDR3: CASSQEAPSSYEQYF
DNA: TGCGCCAGCAGCCAAGAGGCACCAAGCTCCTACGAGCAGTACTTC

D: TRBD1
size: many
V: TRBV4-3
J: TRBJ1-5
CDR3: CASREDRASNQPQHF
DNA: TGCGCCAGCAGGGAGGACAGGGCTAGCAATCAGCCCCAGCATTTT

D: NA
size: NA
V: TRBV7-9
J: TRBJ1-1
CDR3: CASRPTGTMNTEAFF
DNA: TGTGCCAGCAGACCGACCGGGACGATGAACACTGAAGCTTTCTTT

D: NA
size: NA
V: TRBV5-4
J: TRBJ2-1
CDR3: CASSELGEQFF
DNA: TGTGCCAGCAGCGAGCTCGGTGAGCAGTTCTTC

D: TRBD2
size: NA
V: TRBV5-1
J: TRBJ2-1
CDR3: CASSLPHGGETYNEQFF
DNA: TGCGCCAGCAGCTTGCCCCACGGGGGGGAAACCTACAATGAGCAGTTCTTC

D: NA
size: many
V: TRBV28
J: TRBJ2-7
CDR3: CASTLADSYEQYF
DNA: TGTGCCAGCACCCTGGCCGATTCCTACGAGCAGTACTTC

D: NA
size: NA
V: TRBV5-6
J: TRBJ2-5
CDR3: CASIPNRGFASETQYF
DNA: TGTGCCAGCATCCCAAATAGGGGGTTCGCCTCGGAGACCCAGTACTTC

D: TRBD2
size: many
V: TRBV6-5
J: TRBJ2-7
CDR3: CASRSSGTSGFYEQYF
DNA: TGTGCCAGCAGATCCTCCGGGACTAGCGGCTTTTACGAGCAGTACTTC

D: TRBD1
size: few
V: TRBV9
J: TRBJ2-6
CDR3: CASRFPVGQGSSGANVLTF
DNA: TGTGCCAGCAGATTCCCGGTTGGACAGGGAAGCTCTGGGGCCAACGTCCTGACTTTC

D: NA
size: few
V: TRBV6-1
J: TRBJ1-4
CDR3: CASRRRDTHLVPEKLFF
DNA: TGTGCCAGCAGAAGACGGGACACCCATTTAGTCCCTGAAAAACTGTTTTTT

D: NA
size: few
V: TRBV6-2/TRBV6-3
J: TRBJ1-5
CDR3: CASSSGDGSNQPQHF
DNA: TGTGCCAGCAGTTCCGGGGATGGAAGCAATCAGCCCCAGCATTTT

D: NA
size: many
V: TRBV27
J: TRBJ2-1
CDR3: CASSLYGPFDEQFF
DNA: TGTGCCAGCAGTTTATATGGGCCCTTTGATGAGCAGTTCTTC

D: TRBD1
size: NA
V: TRBV6-5
J: TRBJ2-3
CDR3: CASSYLSGTGTSTDTQYF
DNA: TGTGCCAGCAGTTACCTGTCCGGGACAGGGACTAGCACAGATACGCAGTATTTT

D: NA
size: many
V: TRBV5-1
J: TRBJ2-3
CDR3: CASSLERQPNTDTQYF
DNA: TGCGCCAGCAGCTTGGAGAGACAGCCTAACACAGATACGCAGTATTTT